Included here is one T cell receptor (beta chain) sequence, with context. Authors' analysis steps: Researchers report that nucleated cell counts were estimated from reference gene primer amplification. Clones were sequenced by immunoSEQ multiplex PCR, and TCRdb holds only the in-frame ones, with some missing. For V, J and clone size, that table is used; D and trimming come from the DNA. The repertoire has 150,000 to 180,000 clones, around 85% of them found once; the top ten carry approximately 30%. Trimming removed 6 bases from V and 2 bases from J; junction bases left unmatched: 7. Looked up from germline, CDR1 is SQVTM and CDR2 is ANQGSEA. This CDR3 is built from 14 residues. These data belong to a study of blood T cell repertoires in COVID-19. Across the study: Samples taken during acute and convalescent COVID-19 were collected in the United States, Italy and Spain. From T cells, B-cell-depleted T cells, or PBMCs came the material, which was cDNA or gDNA.

Sequenced sample: peripheral blood. This TCR was sampled from a woman in her fifties or sixties with acute or convalescent COVID-19. V usage is TRBV29-1 and J usage is TRBJ1-2; 9 bases match TRBD1. The CDR3 loop reads CSVGGDRVNYGYTF. Here the CDR3 DNA reads TGCAGCGTCGGCGGGGACAGGGTGAACTATGGCTACACCTTC.